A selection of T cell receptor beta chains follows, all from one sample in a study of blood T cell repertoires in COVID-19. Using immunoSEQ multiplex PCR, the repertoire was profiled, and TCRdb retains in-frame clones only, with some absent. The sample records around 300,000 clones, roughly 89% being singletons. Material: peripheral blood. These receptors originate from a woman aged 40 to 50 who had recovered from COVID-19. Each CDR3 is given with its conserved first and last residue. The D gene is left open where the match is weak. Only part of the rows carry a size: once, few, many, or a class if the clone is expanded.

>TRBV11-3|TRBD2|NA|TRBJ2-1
CASSLPPLLAGTYNEQFF
TGTGCCAGCAGCTTACCCCCACTACTAGCGGGAACTTACAATGAGCAGTTCTTC
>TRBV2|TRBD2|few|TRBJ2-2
CASSIAGGTGELFF
TGTGCCAGCTCCATAGCGGGAGGGACCGGGGAGCTGTTTTTT
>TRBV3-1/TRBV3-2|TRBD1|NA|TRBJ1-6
CASSQGRTGGRSPLHF
TGTGCCAGCAGCCAAGGGCGGACAGGGGGCAGGTCACCCCTCCACTTT
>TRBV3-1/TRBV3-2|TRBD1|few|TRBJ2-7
CASSRGTGSYEQYF
TGTGCCAGCAGCCGTGGGACAGGGTCCTACGAGCAGTACTTC
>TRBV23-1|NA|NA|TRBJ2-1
CASSQSRLPLSYNEQFF
TGCGCCAGCAGTCAATCGCGACTACCTCTATCCTACAATGAGCAGTTCTTC
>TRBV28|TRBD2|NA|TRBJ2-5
CASEPGLATGETQYF
TGTGCCAGCGAGCCGGGACTAGCAACGGGAGAGACCCAGTACTTC
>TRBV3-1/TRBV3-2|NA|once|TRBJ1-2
CASSQGQVDGYTF
TGTGCCAGCAGCCAAGGACAGGTCGATGGCTACACCTTC
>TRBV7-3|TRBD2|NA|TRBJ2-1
CASSLKEPSGWDDRHEQFF
TGTGCCAGCAGCTTAAAGGAGCCTAGCGGGTGGGATGATAGGCATGAGCAGTTCTTC
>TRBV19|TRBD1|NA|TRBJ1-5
CASSIVQGGQPQHF
TGTGCCAGTAGTATAGTTCAGGGGGGTCAGCCCCAGCATTTT
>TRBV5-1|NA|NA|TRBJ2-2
CASSPRAENTGELFF
TGCGCCAGCAGCCCGCGAGCGGAAAACACCGGGGAGCTGTTTTTT
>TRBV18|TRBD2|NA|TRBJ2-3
CASSLAGVPTDTQYF
TGTGCCAGCTCTCTAGCGGGAGTCCCCACAGATACGCAGTATTTT
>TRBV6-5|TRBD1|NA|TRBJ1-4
CASTEDRVYEKLFF
TGTGCCAGCACCGAGGACAGGGTATACGAAAAACTGTTTTTT
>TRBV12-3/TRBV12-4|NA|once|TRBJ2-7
CASSSSGVNEQYF
TGTGCCAGCAGTTCATCGGGAGTGAACGAGCAGTACTTC
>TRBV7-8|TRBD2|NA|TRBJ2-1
CASSPLAAGVNEQFF
TGTGCCAGCAGCCCTCTCGCGGCGGGGGTCAATGAGCAGTTCTTC
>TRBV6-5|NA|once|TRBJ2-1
CASSEWGELDNEQFF
TGTGCCAGCAGCGAGTGGGGGGAGCTAGACAATGAGCAGTTCTTC
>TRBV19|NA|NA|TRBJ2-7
CATLGQETYEQYF
TGTGCCACCTTGGGGCAGGAGACCTACGAGCAGTACTTC